The present T cell receptor (beta chain) was sequenced within a study of shared clonotypes between healthy human individuals. The wider study: CD4 naive cells filled three plates per donor, CD4 memory three, CD8 naive two and CD8 memory one. Study-level findings and limits: It was the few donors that limited the genetic and exposure-history diversity represented. Sharing across four donors was seen in roughly 5% of naive CD4 clonotypes.

In the original processing: Filtering differed because ImmunoSEQ produced junction-only sequences that carried no quality scores. The protocol was immunoSEQ multiplex PCR, while the TCRdb copy is restricted to in-frame clones and leaves out a portion. V and J calls and clone size are given by that table; D and trimming were obtained from the DNA. The table shows 2 million to 3 million clones, with 80% to 95% occurring only once. To note about this clone: Its cognate antigen is unknown. The identical CDR3 is also encoded by other nucleotide sequences in the sample.

The CDR3 spans 14 residues. V was cut by 0 bases and J by 5 bases, with 10 bases left in between. Germline V gene lookup returns CDR1 LNHNV and CDR2 YYDKDF (reference sequence). This TCR derives from a man between 18 and 35 years old in good health. Some clones in this sample may be carry-over from other donors' samples. This rearrangement joins TRBV15 to TRBJ1-1, with a possible D match to TRBD1 (6 bases). The sample taken for sequencing was naive CD4+ T cells from PBMCs. Indicated subset: CD45RA+ positively selected. CDR3 bases: TGTGCCACCAGCAGAGATGGCAGGGGAACTGAAGCTTTCTTT. Its protein product is CATSRDGRGTEAFF.